Each of the 21 T cell receptor beta chains below was sequenced from the same sample in a study of cytomegalovirus exposure and HLA in healthy donors. A multiplex PCR was run with 60 Vbeta primers and 13 Jbeta primers. Clones were sequenced by immunoSEQ multiplex PCR, and TCRdb holds only the in-frame ones, with some missing. The sample carries roughly 130,000 clones, 80% recorded once. The material sequenced was PBMCs. These receptors were obtained from a man aged 25 to 40 in good health and CMV-seronegative.

The genes are TRBV27 and TRBJ1-5; TRBD1 is a possible D gene (6 bases). The CDR3 runs to 14 residues. The V gene's germline CDR1 is MNHEY and CDR2 SMNVEV (reference sequence). Trimming removed 6 bases from V and 4 bases from J, with 13 bases in between. The CDR3 coding sequence is TGTGCCAGCAGCCAACAGGGTGGAAATCAGCCCCAGCATTTT. Translation: CASSQQGGNQPQHF.

Remarks on this clone: One junction end disagrees with the germline gene, perhaps due to a read error. Other DNA variants within this sample encode the same CDR3. The chain recombines TRBV7-7 with TRBJ2-3; the match to TRBD1 covers 8 bases. CDR1 SSHAT and CDR2 FNYEAQ come from the germline V gene (reference sequence). The CDR3 is made up of 14 amino acids. Written as DNA, the CDR3 is TGTGCTAGCAGCTTAGGACAGGGAACAGATACGCAGTATTTT. Its translation is CASSLGQGTDTQYF.

The gene calls are TRBV9 and TRBJ2-7, with D perhaps TRBD2 (5 bases). CDR1 SGDLS and CDR2 YYNGEE come from the germline V gene. The CDR3 consists of 13 residues. Deletions cut 0 bases from V and 4 bases from J, with 8 bases between. Here the CDR3 reads CASSVGTEYEQYF. CDR3 DNA: TGTGCCAGCAGCGTAGGGACTGAATACGAGCAGTACTTC.

The chain carries TRBV6-6 and TRBJ1-1; 8 nucleotides align to TRBD1. This CDR3 spans 14 amino acids. The trim removed 2 bases at V and 7 bases at J, leaving 6 bases unmatched. Germline CDR1 MNHNY, CDR2 SVGAGI (reference sequence). CDR3 DNA: TGTGCCAGCAGTTACCCGGACAGGGCCGATGAAGCTTTCTTT. Its translation: CASSYPDRADEAFF.

The rearrangement links TRBV10-3 to TRBJ2-7; TRBD1 is a possible D gene (6 bases). V was cut by 7 bases and J by 2 bases, with 12 bases left in between. There are 13 residues in the CDR3. Germline V gene sequence: CDR1 ENHRY, CDR2 SYGVKD. The CDR3 here is CAIMGTTTYEQYF. The CDR3 DNA reads as TGTGCCATCATGGGGACAACAACCTACGAGCAGTACTTC.

This chain connects TRBV5-1 to TRBJ1-4; TRBD1 matches 8 bases. J gave up 3 bases and V 2 bases, and 12 bases lay outside the gene matches. The CDR3 length is 18 residues. Germline V gives CDR1 SGHRS, CDR2 YFSETQ. The CDR3 here is CASSFGRGLGAANEKLFF. In nucleotides, the CDR3 is TGCGCCAGCAGCTTCGGCAGGGGGCTCGGAGCAGCTAATGAAAAACTGTTTTTT.

The rearrangement joins TRBV28 to TRBJ2-7; no firm D call. The length of the CDR3 is 14 residues. Germline lookup yields CDR1 MDHEN and CDR2 SYDVKM. Between the trimmed V and J ends, which lost 2 bases and 3 bases, there was a span of 11 bases. In DNA form, the CDR3 reads TGTGCCAGCAGTTTAAGTGGCCACTACTACGAGCAGTACTTC. Its translation: CASSLSGHYYEQYF.

V usage is TRBV7-9 and J usage is TRBJ2-2; 7 nucleotides agree with TRBD1. Germline loops: CDR1 SEHNR, CDR2 FQNEAQ (reference sequence). There are 17 residues in the CDR3. Trimming at V came to 11 bases and at J to 0 bases, leaving 15 bases not matched to a gene. CDR3 residues: CASTWGRTGANTGELFF. The DNA of the CDR3 is TGTGCCTCCACCTGGGGTCGGACAGGAGCGAACACCGGGGAGCTGTTTTTT.

The V call is TRBV10-1, the J call TRBJ2-1; 8 nucleotides agree with TRBD2. Germline CDR1 is WNHNN and CDR2 is SYGVQD (reference sequence). The CDR3 loop spans 16 amino acids. The V and J ends lost 2 bases and 8 bases, in that order; junction bases with no gene match: 11. The CDR3 bases are TGCGCCAGCAGTGAGGCCCGGGCGGGGGGATCGGATGAGCAGTTCTTC. It specifies CASSEARAGGSDEQFF.

The J gene is TRBJ2-1, the V gene TRBV5-8, with D tentatively TRBD2 (6 bases). Germline V lookup: CDR1 SGHTS, CDR2 YDEGEE. This CDR3 is 15 amino acids long. Trimming cost V 3 bases and J 4 bases, with 14 bases left between them. CDR3: CASSSSEVPYNEQFF. In DNA, the CDR3 is TGTGCCAGCAGCTCTAGCGAAGTCCCTTACAATGAGCAGTTCTTC.

This chain joins TRBV2 and TRBJ1-2; TRBD1 aligns across 7 bases. V lost 7 bases, J lost 2 bases, and 10 bases stayed unmatched. This CDR3 is built from 15 residues. Germline CDR1 and CDR2: SNHLY and FYNNEI. This chain's CDR3 is CASTNTKTGNYGYTF. CDR3 in DNA: TGTGCCAGCACCAATACTAAGACAGGGAACTATGGCTACACCTTC.

The genes are TRBV5-8 and TRBJ1-5; D perhaps matches TRBD1 (6 bases). Looked up from germline, CDR1 is SGHTS and CDR2 is YDEGEE. The V end lost 3 bases, the J end lost 6 bases, and 16 bases lay between the germline ends. This CDR3 comprises 15 residues. The CDR3 protein is CASSSDRSVAQPQHF. The CDR3 region has the DNA TGTGCCAGCAGCTCCGACAGGAGTGTAGCTCAGCCCCAGCATTTT. The full variable domain, its missing parts supplied by reference TRBV5-8 and TRBJ1-5, is EAGVTQSPTHLIKTRGQQATLRCSPISGHTSVYWYQQALGLGLQFLLWYDEGEERNRGNFPPRFSGRQFPNYSSELNVNALELEDSALYLCASSSDRSVAQPQHFGDGTRLSIL.

This chain connects TRBV5-1 to TRBJ2-3; D might be TRBD2 (6 bases). The germline gives CDR1 SGHRS, CDR2 YFSETQ. Trimming took 3 bases from V and 6 from J, leaving 17 bases between them. CDR3 size: 15 residues. The CDR3 loop reads CASSSLGTPGDTQYF. DNA for the CDR3: TGCGCCAGCAGCTCCCTGGGGACTCCCGGGGATACGCAGTATTTT.

This clone has just one count. V and J are TRBV6-6 and TRBJ2-3; 10 bases match TRBD2. V dropped 8 bases and J dropped 2; count of bases not matched to a gene: 4. This CDR3 contains 14 residues. The V gene's germline CDR1 is MNHNY and CDR2 SVGAGI (reference sequence). This chain's CDR3 is CASCGTSDTDTQYF. The CDR3 nucleotides read TGTGCCAGCTGTGGGACTAGCGACACAGATACGCAGTATTTT.

The genes are TRBV14 and TRBJ2-6; 7 positions match TRBD1. Germline loops: CDR1 SGHDN, CDR2 FVKESK. The trim removed 6 bases at V and 1 base at J, leaving 3 bases unmatched. The CDR3 contains 15 residues. CDR3 loop: CASRMTGSGANVLTF. The CDR3 nucleotides are TGTGCCAGCAGGATGACAGGGTCTGGGGCCAACGTCCTGACTTTC.

The chain couples TRBV30 to TRBJ1-1, with 11 bases that match TRBD1. This CDR3 has 14 residues. Looked up from germline, CDR1 is GTSNPN and CDR2 is SVGIG (reference sequence). The V and J ends lost 3 bases and 10 bases, in that order; junction bases with no gene match: 10. CDR3 region: CAWSVGQGVRGAFF. In DNA, the CDR3 is TGTGCCTGGAGCGTGGGACAGGGGGTACGTGGAGCTTTCTTT.

The chain is built from TRBV6-1 and TRBJ1-2; perhaps TRBD1 as D (5 bases). Germline V gene sequence: CDR1 MNHNS, CDR2 SASEGT. This CDR3 comprises 14 residues. Trimming left V 0 bases short and J 5 bases short, with 10 bases between. CDR3 sequence (DNA): TGTGCCAGCAGTGAAGCCCCCAGGGTTTATGGCTACACCTTC. As protein: CASSEAPRVYGYTF.

The chain joins TRBV5-4 to TRBJ1-2, with D possibly matching TRBD1 (6 bases). Trimming removed 4 bases at V and 1 base at J, with 14 bases between. The CDR3 length is 15 residues. Per the germline V gene, CDR1 is SGHNT and CDR2 is YYREEE (reference sequence). CDR3 coding DNA: TGTGCCAGCAGCCCCGGACAGTCCCATAACTATGGCTACACCTTC. Translation: CASSPGQSHNYGYTF.

The rearrangement uses TRBV4-1 and TRBJ2-1; 8 nucleotides agree with TRBD2. This CDR3 spans 20 amino acids. Germline trimming cut 2 bases from V and 7 bases from J; bases unmatched to any gene: 22. Germline V gene data show CDR1 as MGHRA and CDR2 as YSYEKL. CDR3 in amino acids: CASSQRNKGLVGGGRNEQFF. In DNA, the CDR3 is TGCGCCAGCAGCCAAAGAAACAAGGGACTCGTCGGCGGGGGGCGGAATGAGCAGTTCTTC.

This clone came up a few times. This chain connects TRBV6-6 to TRBJ2-1, with TRBD2 matching 9 bases. From germline, CDR1 is MNHNY and CDR2 SVGAGI (reference sequence). The ends lost 5 bases at V and 11 bases at J; junction bases unmatched: 1. The CDR3 is 11 amino acids. In nucleotides, the CDR3 is TGTGCCAGCAGTCTAGCGGGACAGCAGTTCTTC. Its translation is CASSLAGQQFF.

The chain combines TRBV9 with TRBJ2-1; no clear D gene. Trimming shortened V by 0 bases and J by 6 bases, and 7 bases separated the two germline ends. The V gene's germline CDR1 is SGDLS and CDR2 YYNGEE. The CDR3 loop spans 13 amino acids. The CDR3 reads CASSVGAINEQFF. Written as DNA, the CDR3 is TGTGCCAGCAGCGTAGGGGCCATCAATGAGCAGTTCTTC.